This entry features one T cell receptor beta chain sequence. There is no known antigen for this receptor. Base-call qualities are not available, and no considerably larger clone is one nucleotide away. Sequences LNHNV (CDR1) and YYDKDF (CDR2) are obtained from the germline V gene (reference sequence). The CDR3, from cysteine to phenylalanine, totals 17 residues. Just the 51-base CDR3 DNA is kept, in frame starting at base 1. V drops 0 bases and J drops 6 bases, leaving 20 bases in between. This entry belongs to a study of T cell repertoires in cytomegalovirus infection (dated by TCRdb to between 2018 and 2021). A note on the overall study: Peptide stimulations targeted recently identified HLA-C-restricted CMV epitopes, whose presentation resists viral immunomodulation, together with well-studied HLA-B-restricted epitopes. Donor HLA type was relevant to the analysis, because carriage of CMV infection together with the matching HLA type was indicated by public TCR beta signatures.

Sequenced using an Illumina HiSeq 1500. Starting from the raw public reads, TCRdb applied fastp trimming at Q25, assembled clones with MiXCR and retained in-frame beta chains. Every CDR3 protein is listed once, alongside the most common genes and DNA of its rows. The table for this sample lists approximately 600,000 distinct CDR3 sequences; 40% of them were counted only once. Jointly, the top ten make up 48% of the sample. What the treatment or condition label conveys for this sample: in vitro stimulation with specific CMV peptide epitopes to enrich CMV-specific T cells. General conclusions and limits of the study: The ex vivo response was dominated by HLA-C-restricted CMV-specific TCR beta clonotypes, which also provided the single most frequent clonotype in two of eight donors. In both this cohort and an independent approximately 400-donor cohort, the cumulative frequency of public TCR beta family members distinguished carriers of CMV infection plus the relevant HLA type.

Recombination joined TRBV15 with TRBJ1-2, with a weak D call of TRBD1 (5 bases match). The material was cultured PBMCs, obtained from culture after CMV antigen stimulation. The TCR comes from a human donor in good health (CMV status not recorded). Some clones in this sample may be carry-over from other donors' samples. The bases are TGTGCCACCAGCAGAGATCTTAAGGGGCCAATGATCCATGGCTACACCTTC. This gives the protein CATSRDLKGPMIHGYTF.